The clone carrying this TCR beta chain was seen once. Its antigen is not known. This record belongs to a study of cytomegalovirus exposure and HLA in healthy donors. Study overall: In a previous analysis, 117 million unique TCR beta sequences were found from 150 million to 200 million T cells. Study-level results: As a later analysis revealed, most CMV-associated TCR beta chains appeared HLA-restricted. Whilst most TCR sequences proved rare, a subset of public TCRs occurred across many donors. Later work associated roughly 15,000 TCR beta sequences with HLA alleles at 0.05 false discovery rate.

The V end was cut by 5 bases, the J end by 3 bases, with 14 bases between. Per the germline V gene, CDR1 is LNHNV and CDR2 is YYDKDF (reference sequence). The CDR3 is 15 residues long. PCR employed 60 Vbeta and 13 Jbeta primers. Clones were sequenced by immunoSEQ multiplex PCR, and TCRdb holds only the in-frame ones, with some missing. In the table there are about 150,000 clones, about four fifths of which are singletons. This sequence joins TRBV15 and TRBJ1-5, with D possibly matching TRBD1 (5 bases). The source of this sequence is a man aged 25-45 years in good health and CMV-seropositive. Material for sequencing was PBMCs. The CDR3 protein is CATSPLEQVNQPQHF. CDR3 sequence (DNA): TGTGCCACCAGCCCCTTGGAACAGGTCAATCAGCCCCAGCATTTT. Using reference TRBV15 and TRBJ1-5 for the parts outside the CDR3, the full variable domain is DAMVIQNPRYQVTQFGKPVTLSCSQTLNHNVMYWYQQKSSQAPKLLFHYYDKDFNNEADTPDNFQSRRPNTSFCFLDIRSPGLGDTAMYLCATSPLEQVNQPQHFGDGTRLSIL.